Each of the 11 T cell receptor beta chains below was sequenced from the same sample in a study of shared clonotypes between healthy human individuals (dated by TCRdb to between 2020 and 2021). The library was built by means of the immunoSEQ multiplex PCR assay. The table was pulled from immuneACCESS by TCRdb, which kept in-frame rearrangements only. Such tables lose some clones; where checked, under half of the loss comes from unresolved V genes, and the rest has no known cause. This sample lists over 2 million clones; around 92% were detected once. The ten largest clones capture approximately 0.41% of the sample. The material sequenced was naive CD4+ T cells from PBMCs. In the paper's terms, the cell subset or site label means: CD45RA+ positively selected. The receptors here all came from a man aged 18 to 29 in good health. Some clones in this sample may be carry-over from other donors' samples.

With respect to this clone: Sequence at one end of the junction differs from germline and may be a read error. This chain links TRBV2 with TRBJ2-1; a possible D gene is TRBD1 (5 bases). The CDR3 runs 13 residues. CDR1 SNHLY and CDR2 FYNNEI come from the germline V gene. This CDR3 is CASSGHAGLERFF. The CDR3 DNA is TGTGCCAGCAGCGGCCATGCAGGGTTGGAGCGGTTCTTC. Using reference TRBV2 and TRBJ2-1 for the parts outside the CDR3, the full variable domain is EPEVTQTPSHQVTQMGQEVILRCVPISNHLYFYWYRQILGQKVEFLVSFYNNEISEKSEIFDDQFSVERPDGSNFTLKIRSTKLEDSAMYFCASSGHAGLERFFGPGTRLTVL.

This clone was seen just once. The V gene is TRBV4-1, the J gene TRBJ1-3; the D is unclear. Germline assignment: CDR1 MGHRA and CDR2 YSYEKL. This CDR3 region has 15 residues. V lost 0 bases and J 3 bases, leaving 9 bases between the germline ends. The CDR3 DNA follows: TGCGCCAGCAGCCAAGATGGGCTCCGTGGAAACACCATATATTTT. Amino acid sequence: CASSQDGLRGNTIYF.

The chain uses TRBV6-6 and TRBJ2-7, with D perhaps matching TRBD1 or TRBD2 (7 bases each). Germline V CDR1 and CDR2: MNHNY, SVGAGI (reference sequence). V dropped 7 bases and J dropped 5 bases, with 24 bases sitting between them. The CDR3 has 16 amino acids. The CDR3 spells CASTPRGGESRHEQYF. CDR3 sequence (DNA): TGTGCCAGCACTCCCAGGGGGGGGGAAAGTCGGCACGAGCAGTACTTC.

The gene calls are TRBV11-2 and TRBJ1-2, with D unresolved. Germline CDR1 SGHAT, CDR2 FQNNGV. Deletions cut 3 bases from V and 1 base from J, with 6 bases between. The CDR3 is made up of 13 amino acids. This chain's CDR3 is CASSFELNYGYTF. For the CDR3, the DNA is TGTGCCAGCAGCTTTGAGCTTAACTATGGCTACACCTTC. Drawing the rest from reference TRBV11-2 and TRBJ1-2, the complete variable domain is EAGVAQSPRYKIIEKRQSVAFWCNPISGHATLYWYQQILGQGPKLLIQFQNNGVVDDSQLPKDRFSAERLKGVDSTLKIQPAKLEDSAVYLCASSFELNYGYTFGSGTRLTVV.

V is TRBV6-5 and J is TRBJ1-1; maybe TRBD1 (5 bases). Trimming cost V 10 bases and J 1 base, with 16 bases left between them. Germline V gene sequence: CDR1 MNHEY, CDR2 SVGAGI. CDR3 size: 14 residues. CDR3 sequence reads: CAIQFRGANTEAFF. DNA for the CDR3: TGTGCCATCCAGTTTAGAGGGGCGAACACTGAAGCTTTCTTT.

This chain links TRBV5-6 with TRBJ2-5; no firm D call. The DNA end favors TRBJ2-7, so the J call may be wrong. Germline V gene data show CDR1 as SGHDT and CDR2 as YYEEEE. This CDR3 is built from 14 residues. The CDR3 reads CASSQWVGAYEQYF. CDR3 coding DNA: TGTGCCAGCAGCCAGTGGGTTGGTGCTTACGAGCAGTACTTC.

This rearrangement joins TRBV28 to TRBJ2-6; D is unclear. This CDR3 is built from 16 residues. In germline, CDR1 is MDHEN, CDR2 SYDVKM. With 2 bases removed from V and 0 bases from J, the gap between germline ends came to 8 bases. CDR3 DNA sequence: TGTGCCAGCAGTTTAAGTCCACACTCTGGGGCCAACGTCCTGACTTTC. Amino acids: CASSLSPHSGANVLTF.

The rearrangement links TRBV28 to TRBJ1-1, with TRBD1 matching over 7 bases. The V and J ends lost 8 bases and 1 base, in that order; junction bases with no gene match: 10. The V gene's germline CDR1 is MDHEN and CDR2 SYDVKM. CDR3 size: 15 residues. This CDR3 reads CASGDYRGSNTEAFF. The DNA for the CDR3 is TGTGCCAGCGGAGATTACAGGGGATCGAACACTGAAGCTTTCTTT.

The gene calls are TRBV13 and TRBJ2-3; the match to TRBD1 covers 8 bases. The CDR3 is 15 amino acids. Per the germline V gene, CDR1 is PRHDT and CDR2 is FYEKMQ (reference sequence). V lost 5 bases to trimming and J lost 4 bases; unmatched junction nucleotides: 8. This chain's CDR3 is CASSPRTGWADTQYF. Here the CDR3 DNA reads TGTGCCAGCAGCCCCAGGACAGGGTGGGCAGATACGCAGTATTTT.

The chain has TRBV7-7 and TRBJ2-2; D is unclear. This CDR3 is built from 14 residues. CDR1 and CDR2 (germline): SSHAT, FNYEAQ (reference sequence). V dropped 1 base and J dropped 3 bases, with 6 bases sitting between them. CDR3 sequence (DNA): TGTGCCAGCAGCTTAGTCTTGTACACCGGGGAGCTGTTTTTT. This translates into CASSLVLYTGELFF.

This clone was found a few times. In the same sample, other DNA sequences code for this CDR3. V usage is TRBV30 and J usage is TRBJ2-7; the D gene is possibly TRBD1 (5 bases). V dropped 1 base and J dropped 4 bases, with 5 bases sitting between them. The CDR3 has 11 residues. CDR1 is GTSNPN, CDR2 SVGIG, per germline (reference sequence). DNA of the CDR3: TGTGCCTGGAGTGAGGGGTACGAGCAGTACTTC. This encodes CAWSEGYEQYF.